The T cell receptor (beta chain) described here comes from a study of blood T cells in healthy people across ages (dated by TCRdb to 2013 to 2016). Regarding the research as a whole: In model experiments, template switching captured about one uniquely barcoded TCR beta cDNA molecule for every two T cells. Age-related changes in TCR beta repertoire diversity were measured in the study by deep sequencing normalized with unique cDNA molecular identifiers. The donors were divided into four age groups: young (average 16 years), middle-aged (approximately 41), aged (around 67) and long-lived (82). To avoid experimental bias, donors of different ages were randomly spread across the sequencing lanes. Using the same blood draw, the study looked at two additional independent replicas of 1 million unique cDNA reads for two donors, one aged 18 to 30 and the other aged 80 or older.

Library preparation used 5' RACE. Sequencing used an Illumina HiSeq 2500. A second PCR of 7 to 11 cycles was performed with a sample-barcoded 5' primer and a J-beta primer mix. A unique molecular identifier was introduced onto each TCR beta cDNA molecule by a template-switch 5' adaptor carrying 12 random nucleotides. Each sample yielded at least 2.5 million CDR3-containing paired-end reads. First-strand cDNA synthesis was performed from all RNA using the Mint cDNA synthesis kit, with priming by a TRBC-specific oligonucleotide. Following uracil-DNA glycosylase treatment, a first 18-cycle PCR with universal primers M1SS and BC2_uni_R was performed on all cDNA. The authors' pipeline ran thus. For normalization, 1 million high-quality reads were randomly selected from each sample, with every read carrying a distinct molecular identifier. Reads with shared molecular identifiers were discarded instead of being binned into consensus sequences. MiTCR, with a Q25 quality threshold and the strictest error-elimination algorithm, was used for CDR3 identification, clonotype clustering and error correction. Lower-bound total TCR beta diversity was estimated with a nonparametric unseen species model using Euler transformation. TCRdb reprocessing: public reads trimmed at Q25 with fastp, clones called with MiXCR, in-frame beta chains kept. Each CDR3 protein gets just one entry, which takes the most common genes and DNA from the rows behind it. TCRdb's processing, not the study's, gives the V and J calls here. This sample is represented by about 670,000 distinct CDR3 sequences; 52% of them were singletons. About 13% of the sample is taken by the ten largest.

The research as a whole found: As age increased, observed TCR beta diversity per million T cells dropped in a roughly linear way, and a significant reduction was already evident by age 40. Compared with the aged group, the long-lived group had more naive CD4+ T cells, fewer expanded clones and increased TCR diversity, suggesting age selection. The percentage of naive T cells measured by flow cytometry correlated strongly with observed TCR beta diversity. Bulk unsorted PBMC profiling prevented conclusive comparison of naive and antigen-experienced compartments. Estimates of total diversity based on one million sequenced T cells were considered lower bounds and underestimates. The CMV infection status of donors was not known, potentially confounding age-related changes in expanded clonotypes.

CDR1 and CDR2 (SGDLS, YYNGEE) derive from the germline V gene. The CDR3 runs 14 amino acids, cysteine and phenylalanine included. The CDR3 DNA has 42 bases and is translated from base 1. Relative to germline, V is missing 4 bases and J is missing 7 bases, with 11 bases of the junction outside any gene match. Donors were 39 systemically healthy Caucasian individuals from Russia aged roughly 6 to 90 years. Approximately 11 milliliters of peripheral blood were drawn from each donor into EDTA-treated Vacutainer tubes. Ficoll-Paque density-gradient centrifugation was used to isolate PBMCs, with at least 7 million per sample. Trizol reagent was used to extract total RNA from the PBMCs, yielding at least 6 micrograms per sample. Naive CD45RAhigh/CD27high T cell percentages were measured by flow cytometry on a PBMC aliquot from every donor. A word on this clonotype: Its antigen is unknown. This sequence may be a read error, since a much larger clone differs from it by one base.

Sequencing input: blood. The V gene is TRBV9 and the J gene is TRBJ2-7; TRBD1 fits 7 bases in the junction. The sequence was collected from a woman older than 75 in good health. Here is the DNA: TGTGCCAGCAGCACTGGGACAGTGGTGAATGAGCAGTACTTC. Its protein is CASSTGTVVNEQYF. The full variable domain, completed from the reference TRBV9 and TRBJ2-7 proteins outside the CDR3, reads DSGVTQTPKHLITATGQRVTLRCSPRSGDLSVYWYQQSLDQGLQFLIQYYNGEERAKGNILERFSAQQFPDLHSELNLSSLELGDSALYFCASSTGTVVNEQYFGPGTRLTVT.